Presented here are 23 T cell receptor beta chains from one specimen sequenced in a study of shared clonotypes between healthy human individuals. Only in-frame clones appear in the TCRdb table, and some are missing; sequencing was by immunoSEQ multiplex PCR. The sample contains 1 million to 1.2 million clones, 70% to 80% of which appear only once. Sequenced: memory CD4+ T cells from PBMCs. Regarding subset: CD45RA-negative fraction. Receptors originate from a man between 18 and 29 years old in good health. Some clones in this sample may be carry-over from other donors' samples.

This chain joins TRBV7-2 and TRBJ1-3, with TRBD1 as a possible D gene (5 bases). Per germline, CDR1 SGHTA and CDR2 FQGNSA. CDR3 length: 13 residues. Trimming removed 5 bases from V and 9 bases from J, with 14 bases in between. CDR3 sequence (DNA): TGTGCCAGCAGCCCCGGGCCCGGGGCCACCATATATTTT. Protein product: CASSPGPGATIYF. Filled out from reference TRBV7-2 and TRBJ1-3, the complete variable domain reads GAGVSQSPSNKVTEKGKDVELRCDPISGHTALYWYRQSLGQGLEFLIYFQGNSAPDKSGLPSDRFSAERTGGSVSTLTIQRTQQEDSAVYLCASSPGPGATIYFGEGSWLTVV.

The genes are TRBV7-9 and TRBJ2-1; no reliable D call. This CDR3 region has 15 residues. V was trimmed by 5 bases and J by 0 bases, leaving 11 bases between them. The germline gives CDR1 SEHNR, CDR2 FQNEAQ (reference sequence). The CDR3: CASSPYSSSYNEQFF. The CDR3 nucleotides are TGTGCCAGCAGCCCGTACTCGAGCTCCTACAATGAGCAGTTCTTC.

The genes are TRBV6-1 and TRBJ2-3, with D perhaps given as TRBD1 or TRBD2 (7 bases each). V gave up 8 bases and J gave up 14 bases, with 29 bases separating them. Germline values: CDR1 MNHNS, CDR2 SASEGT. The CDR3 length is 15 residues. CDR3 loop: CASDRQGGSGVRGYF. DNA for the CDR3: TGTGCCAGCGATCGACAGGGAGGGTCCGGGGTACGAGGGTATTTT.

The chain uses TRBV27 and TRBJ1-2; D unresolved. This CDR3 is built from 14 residues. CDR1 is MNHEY, CDR2 SMNVEV, per germline (reference sequence). The V gene lost 7 bases and the J gene lost 8 bases, with 20 bases spanning the gap. DNA of the CDR3: TGTGCCAGCATCTGTACCCGGGGAGGGCCAGGCTACACCTTC. This encodes CASICTRGGPGYTF.

The chain links TRBV2 to TRBJ2-3; 8 positions match TRBD1. V was pared by 5 bases and J by 4 bases, with 8 bases of the junction left unmatched. Germline CDR1 is SNHLY and CDR2 is FYNNEI. The CDR3 runs 15 residues. The CDR3 DNA follows: TGTGCCAGCAGTCCGAATTCAGGGGGCTCAGATACGCAGTATTTT. Amino acids: CASSPNSGGSDTQYF.

The rearrangement links TRBV6-6 to TRBJ2-7; 8 bases are a match to TRBD1. V shed 7 bases and J 6 bases; nucleotides not matched to a gene: 5. The CDR3 has 12 residues. Germline assignment: CDR1 MNHNY and CDR2 SVGAGI (reference sequence). The CDR3 is CASKPTGVEQYF. Written as DNA, the CDR3 is TGTGCCAGCAAACCGACAGGGGTCGAGCAGTACTTC.

This clone showed up just a few times. The chain employs TRBV5-4 and TRBJ2-7; 11 bases agree with TRBD2. CDR1 and CDR2 from the germline V gene are SGHNT and YYREEE (reference sequence). V lost 4 bases, J lost 4 bases, and 7 bases stayed unmatched. The CDR3 loop spans 15 amino acids. This CDR3 reads CASSRLAGQVYEQYF. The CDR3 nucleotides read TGTGCCAGCAGCCGACTAGCGGGACAGGTTTACGAGCAGTACTTC.

This clone was picked up many times. This sample also contains other DNA sequences that code for the same CDR3. J is TRBJ2-6 and V is TRBV2; no firm D call. The CDR3 sequence is 13 residues long. V lost 9 bases, J lost 4 bases, and 10 bases lay in between. Germline V gene data show CDR1 as SNHLY and CDR2 as FYNNEI. For the CDR3, the DNA is TGTGCCAGTTCGATCTCGGGGGCCAACGTCCTGACTTTC. It is translated as CASSISGANVLTF.

The chain couples TRBV5-4 to TRBJ1-2; D remains ambiguous. In germline, CDR1 is SGHNT, CDR2 YYREEE (reference sequence). V lost 4 bases to trimming and J lost 4 bases, with 17 bases between them. The CDR3 consists of 15 residues. CDR3 nucleotide sequence: TGTGCCAGCAGCCTGGACGGATTGACTTTCTATGGCTACACCTTC. This sequence encodes CASSLDGLTFYGYTF.

This sequence joins TRBV28 and TRBJ2-7; no reliable D call. The V and J ends lost 4 bases and 3 bases respectively, with 13 bases between them. The CDR3 covers 14 residues. Germline V gives CDR1 MDHEN, CDR2 SYDVKM. The CDR3 region has the DNA TGTGCCAGCAGTTCCCCGTCCGGTAACTACGAGCAGTACTTC. Its translation is CASSSPSGNYEQYF.

The chain has TRBV28 and TRBJ1-2; TRBD1 aligns across 9 bases. Germline CDR1 MDHEN, CDR2 SYDVKM. The ends lost 2 bases at V and 6 bases at J; junction bases unmatched: 13. This CDR3 region has 17 residues. This chain's CDR3 is CASSLGDTGQGLNGYTF. The CDR3 coding sequence is TGTGCCAGCAGTTTAGGGGATACGGGACAGGGCCTTAATGGCTACACCTTC.

CDR3 DNA sequence: TGCAGCGTGGGGGGGACAACTAGCACAGATACGCAGTATTTT. It codes for CSVGGTTSTDTQYF. The V gene is TRBV29-1, the J gene TRBJ2-3; perhaps TRBD2 as D (7 bases). V gave up 6 bases and J gave up 0 bases, with 13 bases separating them. Germline V gives CDR1 SQVTM, CDR2 ANQGSEA. CDR3 length: 14 residues.

This clone was seen just once. Other nucleotide sequences in the sample specify the same CDR3. The chain couples TRBV5-1 to TRBJ2-5; D uncertain. V lost 0 bases and J lost 2, with 5 bases in between. CDR3 length: 13 residues. Germline V gives CDR1 SGHRS, CDR2 YFSETQ. The CDR3 coding sequence is TGCGCCAGCAGCTTGGGTAGTCAAGAGACCCAGTACTTC. It yields the protein CASSLGSQETQYF.

The chain recombines TRBV5-1 with TRBJ2-5, with 10 bases aligning to TRBD1. The CDR3 is 13 residues long. Germline-derived CDR1 and CDR2 are SGHRS and YFSETQ. V trimming: 5 bases; J trimming: 5 bases; junction bases outside the gene matches: 3. CDR3 sequence: CASSQTGGETQYF. The CDR3 nucleotides are TGCGCCAGCAGTCAGACAGGGGGCGAGACCCAGTACTTC.

The rearrangement uses TRBV11-3 and TRBJ2-5; D gene ambiguous. The germline V gene encodes CDR1 SGHNT and CDR2 YENEEA. V shed 4 bases and J shed 3 bases, with 9 bases lying between them. The length of the CDR3 is 13 residues. The CDR3 nucleotides are TGTGCCAGCAGCTCGCACAGCAAAGAGACCCAGTACTTC. It is translated as CASSSHSKETQYF.

This chain uses TRBV28 with TRBJ2-5; the D gene could be TRBD1 or TRBD2 (5 bases each). The CDR3 has 14 amino acids. The V and J ends lost 8 bases and 7 bases respectively, with 20 bases between them. Germline V gene sequence: CDR1 MDHEN, CDR2 SYDVKM. The CDR3 is CASGTNKKLGTQYF. CDR3 in DNA: TGTGCCAGCGGGACCAATAAAAAACTAGGGACCCAGTACTTC.

The rearrangement links TRBV28 to TRBJ1-3; D ambiguous. Trimming removed 7 bases at V and 1 base at J, with 17 bases between. Germline assignment: CDR1 MDHEN and CDR2 SYDVKM. The CDR3 is 16 amino acids. This CDR3 is CASTPPLQLSGNTIYF. The CDR3 coding sequence is TGTGCCAGCACCCCCCCACTCCAACTTTCTGGAAACACCATATATTTT.

This clone was seen only once. J is TRBJ1-1 and V is TRBV18; D is undetermined. With 6 bases removed from V and 5 bases from J, the gap between germline ends came to 19 bases. CDR1 is KGHSH, CDR2 LQKENI, per germline. CDR3 length equals 15 residues. The CDR3, as DNA: TGTGCCAGCTCCTCGGAGGTCTCGTTGTCTACTGAAGCTTTCTTT. Amino acid sequence: CASSSEVSLSTEAFF.

The chain recombines TRBV6-1 with TRBJ2-1, with no clear D. The CDR3 contains 12 residues. The germline V gene has CDR1 MNHNS and CDR2 SASEGT. Trimming removed 6 bases at V and 9 bases at J, with 12 bases between. CDR3 loop: CASSQYRVEQFF. The CDR3 DNA reads TGTGCCAGCAGCCAATATAGGGTTGAGCAGTTCTTC.

The chain has TRBV5-1 and TRBJ2-7; TRBD2 matches at 7 bases. The CDR3 runs to 16 residues. V lost 0 bases and J lost 0; bases outside the gene matches: 6. Per germline, CDR1 SGHRS and CDR2 YFSETQ. The CDR3 loop reads CASSLAISGISYEQYF. CDR3 in DNA: TGCGCCAGCAGCTTGGCAATCAGCGGGATCTCCTACGAGCAGTACTTC.

The genes are TRBV5-4 and TRBJ1-5, with D possibly matching TRBD1 (5 bases). The CDR3 is 15 residues long. CDR1 is SGHNT and CDR2 is YYREEE in the germline V gene (reference sequence). V lost 0 bases, J lost 3 bases, and 10 bases lay in between. CDR3 nucleotides: TGTGCCAGCAGCTTGGGACCCAGGGACAATCAGCCCCAGCATTTT. Its translation is CASSLGPRDNQPQHF.

V and J are TRBV7-9 and TRBJ2-5; 14 bases match TRBD2. Per germline, CDR1 SEHNR and CDR2 FQNEAQ (reference sequence). The CDR3 is 17 amino acids. V lost 1 base and J lost 2; bases outside the gene matches: 3. DNA of the CDR3: TGTGCCAGCAGCTTAGGACTAGCGGGAGGGGAGCAAGAGACCCAGTACTTC. Amino acid sequence: CASSLGLAGGEQETQYF.

This sequence joins TRBV28 and TRBJ2-3, with D uncertain. V lost 3 bases and J lost 2, with 9 bases in between. Per germline, CDR1 MDHEN and CDR2 SYDVKM. This CDR3 comprises 14 residues. CDR3 residues: CASSFYLNTDTQYF. CDR3 sequence (DNA): TGTGCCAGCAGTTTTTACCTTAACACAGATACGCAGTATTTT.